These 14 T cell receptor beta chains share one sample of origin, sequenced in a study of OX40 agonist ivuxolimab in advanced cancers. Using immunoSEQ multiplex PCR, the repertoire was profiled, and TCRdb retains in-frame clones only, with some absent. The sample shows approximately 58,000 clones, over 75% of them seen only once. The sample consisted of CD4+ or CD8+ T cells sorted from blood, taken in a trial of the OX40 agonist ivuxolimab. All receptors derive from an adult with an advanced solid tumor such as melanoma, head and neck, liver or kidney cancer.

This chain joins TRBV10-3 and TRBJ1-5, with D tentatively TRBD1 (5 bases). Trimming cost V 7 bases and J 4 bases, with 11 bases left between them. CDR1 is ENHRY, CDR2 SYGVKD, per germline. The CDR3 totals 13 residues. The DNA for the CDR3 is TGTGCCATCAATGGGGACCTAAATCAGCCCCAGCATTTT. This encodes CAINGDLNQPQHF.

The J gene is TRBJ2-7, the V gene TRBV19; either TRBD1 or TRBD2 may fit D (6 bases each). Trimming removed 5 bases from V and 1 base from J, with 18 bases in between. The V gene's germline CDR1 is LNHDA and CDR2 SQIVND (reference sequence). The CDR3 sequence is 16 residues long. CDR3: CASSSPGGGASYEQYF. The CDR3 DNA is TGTGCCAGTAGTTCCCCCGGGGGCGGGGCTTCCTACGAGCAGTACTTC.

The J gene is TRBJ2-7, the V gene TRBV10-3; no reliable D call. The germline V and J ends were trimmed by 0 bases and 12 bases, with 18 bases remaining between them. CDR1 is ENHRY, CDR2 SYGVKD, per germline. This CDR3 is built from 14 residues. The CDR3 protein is CAISESIAGSQPYF. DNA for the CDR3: TGTGCCATCAGTGAGTCGATTGCCGGCTCTCAACCGTACTTC.

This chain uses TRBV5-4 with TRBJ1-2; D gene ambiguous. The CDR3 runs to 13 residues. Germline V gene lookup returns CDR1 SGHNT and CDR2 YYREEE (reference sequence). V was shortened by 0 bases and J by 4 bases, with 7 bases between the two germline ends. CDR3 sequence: CASSLADGYGYTF. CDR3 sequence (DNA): TGTGCCAGCAGCTTGGCCGACGGCTATGGCTACACCTTC.

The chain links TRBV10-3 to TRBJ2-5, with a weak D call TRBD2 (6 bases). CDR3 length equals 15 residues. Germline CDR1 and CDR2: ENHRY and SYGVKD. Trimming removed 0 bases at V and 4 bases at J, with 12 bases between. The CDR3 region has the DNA TGTGCCATCAGTGAGTCTTACGGGGGTTTAGAGACCCAGTACTTC. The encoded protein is CAISESYGGLETQYF.

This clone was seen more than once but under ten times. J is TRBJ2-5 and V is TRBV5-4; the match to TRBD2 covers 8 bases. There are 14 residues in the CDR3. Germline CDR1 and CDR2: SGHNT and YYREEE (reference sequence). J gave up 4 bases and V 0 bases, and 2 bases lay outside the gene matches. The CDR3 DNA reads TGTGCCAGCAGCTTGGGAACTAGCGGAGAGACCCAGTACTTC. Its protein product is CASSLGTSGETQYF.

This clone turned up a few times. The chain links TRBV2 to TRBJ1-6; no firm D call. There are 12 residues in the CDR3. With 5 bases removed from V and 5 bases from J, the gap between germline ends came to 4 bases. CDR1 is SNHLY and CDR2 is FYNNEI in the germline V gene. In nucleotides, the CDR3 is TGTGCCAGCAGTCCGGATAATTCACCCCTCCACTTT. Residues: CASSPDNSPLHF.

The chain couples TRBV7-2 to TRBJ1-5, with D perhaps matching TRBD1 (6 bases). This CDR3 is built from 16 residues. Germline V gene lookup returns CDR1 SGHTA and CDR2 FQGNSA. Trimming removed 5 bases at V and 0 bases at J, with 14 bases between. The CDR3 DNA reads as TGTGCCAGCAGCCGACAAGGGGGTTATAGCAATCAGCCCCAGCATTTT. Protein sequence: CASSRQGGYSNQPQHF.

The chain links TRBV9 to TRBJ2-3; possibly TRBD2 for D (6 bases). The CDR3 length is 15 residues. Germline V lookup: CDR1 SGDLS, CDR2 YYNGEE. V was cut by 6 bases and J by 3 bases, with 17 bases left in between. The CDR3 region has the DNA TGTGCCAGCAATATCGGAGACGGGGGAACAGATACGCAGTATTTT. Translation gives CASNIGDGGTDTQYF.

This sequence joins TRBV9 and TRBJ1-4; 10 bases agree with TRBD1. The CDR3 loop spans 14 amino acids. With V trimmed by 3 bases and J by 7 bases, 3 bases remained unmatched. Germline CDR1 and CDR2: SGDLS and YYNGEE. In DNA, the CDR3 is TGTGCCAGCAGCGACCGGGACAGGGGTGAAAAACTGTTTTTT. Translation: CASSDRDRGEKLFF. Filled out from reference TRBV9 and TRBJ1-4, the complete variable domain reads DSGVTQTPKHLITATGQRVTLRCSPRSGDLSVYWYQQSLDQGLQFLIQYYNGEERAKGNILERFSAQQFPDLHSELNLSSLELGDSALYFCASSDRDRGEKLFFGSGTQLSVL.

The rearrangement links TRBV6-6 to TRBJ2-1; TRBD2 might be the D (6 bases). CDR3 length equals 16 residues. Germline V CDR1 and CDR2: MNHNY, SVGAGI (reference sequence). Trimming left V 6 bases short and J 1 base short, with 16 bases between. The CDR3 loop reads CASSPRGLRSYNEQFF. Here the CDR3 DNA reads TGTGCCAGCAGCCCGCGGGGTTTAAGATCCTACAATGAGCAGTTCTTC.

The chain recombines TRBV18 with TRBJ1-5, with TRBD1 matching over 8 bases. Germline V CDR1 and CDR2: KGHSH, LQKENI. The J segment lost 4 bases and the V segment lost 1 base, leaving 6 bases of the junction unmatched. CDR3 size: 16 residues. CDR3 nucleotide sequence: TGTGCCAGCTCACCACGATCAGGGGGCTCAAATCAGCCCCAGCATTTT. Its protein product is CASSPRSGGSNQPQHF.

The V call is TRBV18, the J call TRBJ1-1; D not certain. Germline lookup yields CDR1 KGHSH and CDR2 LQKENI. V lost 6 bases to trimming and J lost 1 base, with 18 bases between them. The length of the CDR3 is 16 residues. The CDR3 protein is CASSILRELQNTEAFF. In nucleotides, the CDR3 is TGTGCCAGCTCCATACTTAGGGAACTCCAGAACACTGAAGCTTTCTTT. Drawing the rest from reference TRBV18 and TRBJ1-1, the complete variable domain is NAGVMQNPRHLVRRRGQEARLRCSPMKGHSHVYWYRQLPEEGLKFMVYLQKENIIDESGMPKERFSAEFPKEGPSILRIQQVVRGDSAAYFCASSILRELQNTEAFFGQGTRLTVV.

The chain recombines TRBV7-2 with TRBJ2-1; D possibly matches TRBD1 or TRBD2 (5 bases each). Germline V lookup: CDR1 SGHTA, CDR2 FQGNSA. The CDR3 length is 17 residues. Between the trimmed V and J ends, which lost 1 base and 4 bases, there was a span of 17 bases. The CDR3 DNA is TGTGCCAGCAGCTTAGTTGGGGCGGGCCTTGAGTACAATGAGCAGTTCTTC. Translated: CASSLVGAGLEYNEQFF.